Shown below are 27 T cell receptor beta chains from a single sample sequenced in a study of human T cells and chemical hapten exposure. TCRdb re-derived calls from the RACE reads in MiXCR, one entry per CDR3 protein. The sample consists of about 77,000 distinct CDR3 sequences, 8.6% of them appearing once. Described time point: healthy volunteer bleed at 6 weeks. Unfractionated whole blood yielded the extracted total RNA. The sample was whole blood. Every receptor here comes from a female donor in good health. Some clones in this sample may be carry-over from other donors' samples.

This clonotype has more than one count but fewer than ten. The V and J genes are TRBV11-2 and TRBJ1-2, with TRBD1 matching 11 bases. This CDR3 region has 16 residues. Germline trimming cut 2 bases from V and 4 bases from J; bases unmatched to any gene: 6. Germline CDR1 is SGHAT and CDR2 is FQNNGV. The DNA for the CDR3 is TGTGCCAGCAGCTTATTACGGACAGGGGGCTTCTATGGCTACACCTTC. Amino acid sequence: CASSLLRTGGFYGYTF.

The table lists this clonotype with many counts. This chain links TRBV7-2 with TRBJ2-7; D uncertain. This CDR3 is 14 amino acids long. CDR1 SGHTA and CDR2 FQGNSA come from the germline V gene. Trimming pared 6 bases from V and 4 bases from J, leaving 16 bases between. The CDR3: CASSFSPLSYEQYF. For the CDR3, the DNA is TGTGCCAGCAGTTTCTCCCCGCTGTCTTACGAGCAGTACTTC.

V and J are TRBV4-2 and TRBJ2-3; 8 nucleotides match TRBD2. CDR1 is LGHNA, CDR2 YNFKEQ, per germline. Losses at the gene ends were 2 bases for V and 6 bases for J; bases not matched to a gene: 13. There are 17 residues in the CDR3. The CDR3: CASSQPLSGGGVDTQYF. The CDR3 DNA reads as TGTGCCAGCAGCCAACCGTTATCGGGGGGGGGCGTGGATACGCAGTATTTT.

This clonotype was picked up many times. This rearrangement joins TRBV2 to TRBJ1-5; TRBD1 agrees at 8 bases. This CDR3 is built from 13 residues. The germline CDR1 and CDR2 sequences are SNHLY and FYNNEI. The junction had 4 bases not matched to a gene; V was cut back by 5 bases and J by 7 bases. The CDR3 region is CASSQGTGQPQHF. DNA for the CDR3: TGTGCCAGCAGTCAAGGGACAGGCCAGCCCCAGCATTTT.

This clonotype was seen at least ten times. V is TRBV7-2 and J is TRBJ2-1; no firm D call. Trimming took off 5 bases at V and 8 bases at J, with 10 bases between the two ends. This CDR3 is built from 12 residues. The germline gives CDR1 SGHTA, CDR2 FQGNSA. CDR3 sequence reads: CASSIQSDEQFF. The CDR3 DNA reads TGTGCCAGCAGCATACAATCCGATGAGCAGTTCTTC. The full variable domain, its missing parts supplied by reference TRBV7-2 and TRBJ2-1, is GAGVSQSPSNKVTEKGKDVELRCDPISGHTALYWYRQSLGQGLEFLIYFQGNSAPDKSGLPSDRFSAERTGGSVSTLTIQRTQQEDSAVYLCASSIQSDEQFFGPGTRLTVL.

The table lists this clonotype with many counts. The V call is TRBV27, the J call TRBJ1-1, with D perhaps matching TRBD1 (5 bases). Germline-derived CDR1 and CDR2 are MNHEY and SMNVEV (reference sequence). V lost 4 bases and J lost 5, with 14 bases in between. CDR3 length: 14 residues. The CDR3 DNA is TGTGCCAGCAGTTCAAAGTCAGGGATGACTGAAGCTTTCTTT. Its protein product is CASSSKSGMTEAFF.

In this sample, this clonotype turned up many times. The V and J genes are TRBV6-6 and TRBJ1-2, with D uncertain. V lost 1 base and J lost 4, with 16 bases in between. This CDR3 contains 16 residues. The germline V gene has CDR1 MNHNY and CDR2 SVGAGI (reference sequence). DNA of the CDR3: TGTGCCAGCAGTTACTTAGCTCCGGGTCCCTTCTATGGCTACACCTTC. Residues: CASSYLAPGPFYGYTF.

This clonotype was counted only a few times. This chain links TRBV4-1 with TRBJ2-3; TRBD2 might be the D (7 bases). The length of the CDR3 is 14 residues. The germline V gene has CDR1 MGHRA and CDR2 YSYEKL. V was clipped by 2 bases and J by 5 bases, with 11 bases between them. The CDR3 reads CASSQRGAGDTQYF. Written as DNA, the CDR3 is TGCGCCAGCAGCCAACGGGGGGCCGGAGATACGCAGTATTTT.

This clonotype was seen ten or more times. The chain is built from TRBV12-3 or TRBV12-4 and TRBJ1-6, with a possible D match to TRBD1 (5 bases). This CDR3 has 14 residues. V shed 4 bases and J shed 10 bases, with 14 bases lying between them. The CDR3 DNA follows: TGTGCCAGCAGTTCAACCGGGGGAGTCTCACCCCTCCACTTT. This gives the protein CASSSTGGVSPLHF.

This clonotype was observed many times. CDR3 in DNA: TGTGCCAGCAGAAGAGATAGCAATCAGCCCCAGCATTTT. Protein sequence: CASRRDSNQPQHF. This rearrangement joins TRBV6-5 to TRBJ1-5; no clear D. Per the germline V gene, CDR1 is MNHEY and CDR2 is SVGAGI. The CDR3 has 13 residues. V was shortened by 6 bases and J by 0 bases, with 6 bases between the two germline ends.

The V gene is TRBV11-3, the J gene TRBJ2-1, with TRBD1 matching 8 bases. Germline trimming cut 6 bases from V and 2 bases from J; bases unmatched to any gene: 6. The CDR3 spans 15 residues. CDR1 is SGHNT, CDR2 YENEEA, per germline. Written as DNA, the CDR3 is TGTGCCAGCAGTGCTCGGACAGGGCCCTACAATGAGCAGTTCTTC. This gives the protein CASSARTGPYNEQFF.

At least ten counts were recorded for this clonotype. V gene TRBV7-8 combines with J gene TRBJ2-5; D gene uncertain. Looked up from germline, CDR1 is SGHVS and CDR2 is FQNEAQ. Trimming stripped 5 bases from V and 5 bases from J, with 9 bases between. This CDR3 spans 12 amino acids. The CDR3 sequence is CASSPGRETQYF. The CDR3 DNA follows: TGTGCCAGCAGCCCCGGGCGGGAGACCCAGTACTTC.

This clonotype was counted ten times or more. J is TRBJ2-2 and V is TRBV5-6, with TRBD2 as a possible D gene (5 bases). Trimming left V 2 bases short and J 7 bases short, with 18 bases between. The germline CDR1 and CDR2 sequences are SGHDT and YYEEEE. This CDR3 has 16 residues. In nucleotides, the CDR3 is TGTGCCAGCAGCTTATCGTTTTCTAGTCGGGACGGGGAGCTGTTTTTT. Translating gives CASSLSFSSRDGELFF. Supplemented by reference TRBV5-6 and TRBJ2-2, the full variable domain reads DAGVTQSPTHLIKTRGQQVTLRCSPKSGHDTVSWYQQALGQGPQFIFQYYEEEERQRGNFPDRFSGHQFPNYSSELNVNALLLGDSALYLCASSLSFSSRDGELFFGEGSRLTVL.

The chain carries TRBV2 and TRBJ1-6; 10 nucleotides match TRBD1. The CDR3 runs 14 residues. The ends lost 8 bases at V and 7 bases at J; junction bases unmatched: 5. Germline V gives CDR1 SNHLY, CDR2 FYNNEI. The CDR3 loop is CASRSGQGNSPLHF. CDR3 coding DNA: TGTGCCAGCCGGTCGGGACAGGGGAATTCACCCCTCCACTTT.

A few counts support this clonotype. J is TRBJ2-3 and V is TRBV10-3; 10 bases map to TRBD2. The trim removed 6 bases at V and 0 bases at J, leaving 6 bases unmatched. This CDR3 is 16 amino acids long. Germline V gene lookup returns CDR1 ENHRY and CDR2 SYGVKD. The CDR3: CAISATLAGSTDTQYF. The CDR3 DNA follows: TGTGCCATCAGCGCTACACTAGCGGGGAGCACAGATACGCAGTATTTT.

This clonotype was counted between two and nine times. The chain employs TRBV7-8 and TRBJ2-3; D not resolved. The CDR3 loop spans 13 amino acids. V lost 4 bases, J lost 6 bases, and 11 bases lay in between. The germline V gene encodes CDR1 SGHVS and CDR2 FQNEAQ. CDR3 in DNA: TGTGCCAGCAGCTCCCGACCGCCCGATACGCAGTATTTT. This translates into CASSSRPPDTQYF.

This clonotype was seen only a few times. V and J are TRBV29-1 and TRBJ2-7, with D unclear. Trimming removed 1 base at V and 6 bases at J, with 16 bases between. The length of the CDR3 is 14 residues. Germline lookup yields CDR1 SQVTM and CDR2 ANQGSEA. The CDR3 reads CSVEGAKGSTEQYF. CDR3 bases: TGCAGCGTTGAAGGGGCGAAGGGCTCTACCGAGCAGTACTTC.

J is TRBJ2-7 and V is TRBV12-3 or TRBV12-4; D gene uncertain. Trimming stripped 2 bases from V and 5 bases from J, with 13 bases between. The CDR3 length is 14 residues. CDR3: CASSLWPNTHEQYF. DNA for the CDR3: TGTGCCAGCAGTTTATGGCCGAATACCCACGAGCAGTACTTC.

The chain combines TRBV12-3 or TRBV12-4 with TRBJ1-1; no clear D. Trimming removed 1 base at V and 1 base at J, with 4 bases between. This CDR3 has 13 amino acids. CDR3 in amino acids: CASSLDWNTEAFF. The CDR3, as DNA: TGTGCCAGCAGTTTAGACTGGAACACTGAAGCTTTCTTT.

This clonotype showed up just a few times. This rearrangement joins TRBV5-6 to TRBJ2-6; tentatively, D is TRBD1 (5 bases). V lost 4 bases and J 4 bases, leaving 15 bases between the germline ends. Germline-derived CDR1 and CDR2 are SGHDT and YYEEEE. The CDR3 is 16 amino acids. The CDR3 sequence is CASSAGAFKGANVLTF. In DNA, the CDR3 is TGTGCCAGCAGCGCTGGGGCCTTCAAGGGGGCCAACGTCCTGACTTTC.

The V and J genes are TRBV2 and TRBJ1-6, with a possible D match to TRBD1 (5 bases). The CDR3 covers 15 residues. Trimming removed 4 bases at V and 9 bases at J, with 16 bases between. Germline loops: CDR1 SNHLY, CDR2 FYNNEI. In nucleotides, the CDR3 is TGTGCCAGCAGTGTTGTCGTAGAGGGACGTTCACCCCTCCACTTT. Translated: CASSVVVEGRSPLHF.

The chain recombines TRBV14 with TRBJ2-7; possible D gene TRBD1, 6 bases. Germline loops: CDR1 SGHDN, CDR2 FVKESK. V was pared by 2 bases and J by 4 bases, with 18 bases between. The CDR3 runs to 16 residues. CDR3 loop: CASSQFSGVRLYEQYF. The DNA for the CDR3 is TGTGCCAGCAGCCAATTTTCAGGGGTTCGACTATACGAGCAGTACTTC.

V gene TRBV14 combines with J gene TRBJ1-2, with TRBD1 matching 8 bases. CDR1 and CDR2 from the germline V gene are SGHDN and FVKESK. The CDR3 runs to 15 residues. Losses at the gene ends were 3 bases for V and 7 bases for J; bases not matched to a gene: 10. CDR3 DNA: TGTGCCAGCAGCCATTCCTCCGGACAGGGAGCTGGCTACACCTTC. It yields the protein CASSHSSGQGAGYTF.

The chain has TRBV6-5 and TRBJ1-3; D not resolved. The CDR3 has 14 amino acids. With 4 bases removed from V and 2 bases from J, the gap between germline ends came to 9 bases. CDR1 MNHEY and CDR2 SVGAGI come from the germline V gene. This chain's CDR3 is CASSFTAPGNTIYF. DNA for the CDR3: TGTGCCAGCAGTTTTACAGCTCCTGGAAACACCATATATTTT.

This rearrangement joins TRBV18 to TRBJ2-3; 7 bases are a match to TRBD2. The trim removed 8 bases at V and 0 bases at J, leaving 11 bases unmatched. Germline CDR1 reads KGHSH; CDR2 reads LQKENI. The CDR3 has 16 amino acids. CDR3 sequence reads: CASAPTSDLSTDTQYF. CDR3 DNA sequence: TGTGCCAGCGCCCCAACTAGCGACCTTAGCACAGATACGCAGTATTTT.

This clonotype was recorded at least ten times. The chain couples TRBV18 to TRBJ1-2; a weak D match, TRBD1 (5 bases). Trimming left V 2 bases short and J 4 bases short, with 8 bases between. The CDR3 consists of 13 residues. Per the germline V gene, CDR1 is KGHSH and CDR2 is LQKENI. CDR3: CASSPDSVYGYTF. The CDR3 DNA reads TGTGCCAGCTCACCAGACAGCGTCTATGGCTACACCTTC.

This clonotype was counted a few times. This sequence joins TRBV2 and TRBJ2-7; 7 bases map to TRBD1. CDR1 SNHLY and CDR2 FYNNEI come from the germline V gene. The CDR3 is 14 residues long. V was clipped by 6 bases and J by 3 bases; unmatched bases: 8. Written as DNA, the CDR3 is TGTGCCAGCAGGGCCGGGACAGTCGTCTACGAGCAGTACTTC. Translating gives CASRAGTVVYEQYF.